The rows below give T cell receptor beta chains drawn from one sample of a study of cytotoxic CD8 clonotypes in ibrutinib-treated CLL. TCRdb keeps only in-frame clones here, not all; method: immunoSEQ multiplex PCR. The table includes 110,000 to 150,000 clones, 77% detected once. The starting material was PBMCs, obtained after 12 months of ibrutinib treatment. The receptors stem from a human donor with chronic lymphocytic leukemia. The CDR3 runs from the conserved cysteine through the conserved F or W. Fields, in order: V gene, J gene, CDR3 protein.

>TRBV7-2|TRBJ1-2
CASSLGGIYGYTF
>TRBV7-2|TRBJ2-3
CASSLGLAGAWDTQYF
>TRBV4-1|TRBJ1-1
CASSQVFNRKNTEAFF
>TRBV5-6|TRBJ2-7
CASSLGTWGYLGGHEQYF
>TRBV6-6|TRBJ2-7
CASSYPDREREQYF
>TRBV28|TRBJ1-3
CASSVAGTGGSGNTIYF
>TRBV5-4|TRBJ2-2
CASSPPSSNTGELFF
>TRBV27|TRBJ2-3
CASSFDRGDTQYF
>TRBV5-5|TRBJ1-1
CASRIGTFNTEAFF
>TRBV20-1|TRBJ1-2
CSARGGATSTF
>TRBV6-5|TRBJ2-1
CASSYSGLNEQFF
>TRBV18|TRBJ1-2
CASSPGQGANYGYTF
>TRBV19|TRBJ2-7
CASSVPGGTYEQYF
>TRBV5-6|TRBJ1-2
CASSFSGQTGYTF
>TRBV9|TRBJ1-6
CASSAGSSPLHF
>TRBV2|TRBJ2-7
CASAPLQGANNEQYF
>TRBV7-3|TRBJ2-3
CASSLGLSAGDTQYF
>TRBV27|TRBJ1-2
CASSQQGPYGYTF